This T cell receptor beta chain was retrieved from a study of T cell therapy after organ transplantation (dated by TCRdb to about 2019). A note on the overall study: Autologous CMV-specific T cells, expanded in vitro for 2 to 3 weeks with a peptide pool of 30 HLA class I and II CMV epitopes, were used as therapy products. Patients were given up to 6 doses of T cells at 2-week intervals and were followed for roughly 30 weeks after finishing therapy. Blood samples for the long-term post-therapy time point were taken 20 to 29 weeks after therapy ended. Patients received a median of 1.92 x 10^8 CMV-specific T cells across 2 to 6 intravenous infusions. This study was a follow-up analysis of the TRBV repertoire from an open-label phase I trial that tested autologous CMV-specific adoptive T cell therapy in people who had received solid-organ transplants. Of the roughly ten patients, eight were classified as clinical responders and two were classified as nonresponders. Only about 85% of the 10 patients had long-term post-therapy samples available. General study outcomes and caveats: The small cohort prevented assessing confounders such as concurrent antirejection and antiviral medications. Post-therapy reconstitution appeared to include both transferred clonotypes and endogenous clonotypes not detected in the therapy products. Marked pretherapy clonal expansions with minimal repertoire change after therapy were observed in nonresponders. Fold change in CD8 clonality after therapy inversely correlated with pretherapy clonality, suggesting less biased repertoires were more receptive to remodeling. The small number of expansions detected in nonresponders may be due to reduced sample coverage caused by poor CD8+ T cell yield.

TRB CDR3 regions were amplified from genomic DNA with the immunoSEQ two-step, bias-controlled multiplex PCR assay. An Illumina NextSeq 500 was used to sequence the CDR3 libraries. As for how the authors treated the data: The immunoSEQ Analyzer platform was used for initial alignment and bioinformatics, including bias normalization against synthetic CDR3 analogs. Annotation of V, D and J genes was based on the definitions in the IMGT database. Further TRBV analyses used VDJtools version 1.1.10 and the R package tcR version 2.2.1.11 with default settings. GLIPH analysis was done using default settings in version 1.0. For CDR3 sequences with at least 5 reads, significant changes in clonotype frequency were assessed with a 2-sided binomial test and Benjamini-Hochberg correction (alpha = 0.01). What TCRdb holds here is the immuneACCESS table cut down to in-frame rearrangements. Part of the clones is not present; checked against another copy, under half of the missing clones reflect an unresolved V gene, and the others are unexplained. For V, J and clone size, that table is used; D and trimming come from the DNA. The sample table shows about 17,000 clones, and 85% are seen once. 25% to 40% of the sample lies in the top ten.

CDR1 and CDR2, per the germline V gene, are SGHVS and FNYEAQ. A distance of 12 bases separates the germline ends of V and J, which lose 1 base and 6 bases respectively. Its CDR3 holds 14 amino acids, cysteine through phenylalanine. Only the CDR3 part of the read is kept: 42 bases, read in frame from the first base. As concerns this clone: What antigen it recognizes has not been identified. Within one base of it there is no much larger clone, and no base qualities were kept.

The time point label on this specimen signifies: 20-29 weeks after completion of therapy. Solid-organ transplant recipients with drug-resistant/recurrent cytomegalovirus were included as patients. Some 10 of the trial participants were picked for repertoire analysis depending on whether post-therapy peripheral blood mononuclear cells were available. Viable CD3+CD8+CD4- lymphocytes were isolated from PBMCs by sorting on a BD FACSAria III. Genomic DNA was extracted from sorted cells with the Qiagen DNeasy Kit. The sequencing used CD8+ T cells from blood, collected after autologous CMV-specific T cell therapy. The chain was built from TRBV7-6 and TRBJ1-1, with TRBD1 tentatively as D gene (6 bases match). The TCR sequence derives from a human patient who had received a solid organ transplant and had CMV disease. After a transplant, some of the T cells may come from the graft donor. The DNA reads as follows: TGTGCCAGCAGCTTAGAGGGGGGCTCGGCTGAAGCTTTCTTT. Its translation is CASSLEGGSAEAFF. With the portions outside the CDR3 filled from the reference TRBV7-6 and TRBJ1-1 genes, the complete variable region becomes GAGVSQSPRYKVTKRGQDVALRCDPISGHVSLYWYRQALGQGPEFLTYFNYEAQQDKSGLPNDRFSAERPEGSISTLTIQRTEQRDSAMYRCASSLEGGSAEAFFGQGTRLTVV.